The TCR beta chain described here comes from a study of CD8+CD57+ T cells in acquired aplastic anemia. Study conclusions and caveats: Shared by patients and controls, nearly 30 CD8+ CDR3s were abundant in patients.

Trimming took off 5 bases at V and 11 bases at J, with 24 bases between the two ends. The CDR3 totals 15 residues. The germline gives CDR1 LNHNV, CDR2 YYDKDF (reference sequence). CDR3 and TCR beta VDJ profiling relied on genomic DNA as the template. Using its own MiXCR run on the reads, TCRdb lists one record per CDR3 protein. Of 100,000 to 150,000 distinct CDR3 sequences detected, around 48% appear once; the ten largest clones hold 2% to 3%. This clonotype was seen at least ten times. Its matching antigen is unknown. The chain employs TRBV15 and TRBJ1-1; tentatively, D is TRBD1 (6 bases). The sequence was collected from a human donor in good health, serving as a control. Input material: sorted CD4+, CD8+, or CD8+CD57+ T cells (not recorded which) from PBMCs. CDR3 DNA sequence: TGTGCCACCAGCCCTACCCGAGGCGGGGGCCGGGGGGCTTTCTTT. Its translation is CATSPTRGGGRGAFF.